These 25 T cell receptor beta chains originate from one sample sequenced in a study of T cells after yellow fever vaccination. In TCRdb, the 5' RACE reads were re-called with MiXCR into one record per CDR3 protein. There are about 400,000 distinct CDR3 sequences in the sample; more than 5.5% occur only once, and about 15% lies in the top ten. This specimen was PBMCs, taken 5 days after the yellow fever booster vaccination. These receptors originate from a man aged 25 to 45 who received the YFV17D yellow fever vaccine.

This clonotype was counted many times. The CDR3 nucleotides read TGTGCCAGCAGCTTAGGGACAGGGGGCGGTGAGCAGTTCTTC. It encodes CASSLGTGGGEQFF. The V gene is TRBV11-2, the J gene TRBJ2-1, with 11 bases that match TRBD1. The CDR3 contains 14 residues. Germline CDR1 reads SGHAT; CDR2 reads FQNNGV. With 1 base clipped from V and 9 bases from J, the junction kept 2 bases outside the gene matches.

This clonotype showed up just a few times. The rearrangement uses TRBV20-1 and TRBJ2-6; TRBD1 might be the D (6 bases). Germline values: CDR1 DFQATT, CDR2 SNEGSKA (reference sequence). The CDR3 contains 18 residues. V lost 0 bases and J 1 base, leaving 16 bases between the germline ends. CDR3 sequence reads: CSARDPNTGISGANVLTF. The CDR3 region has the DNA TGCAGTGCTAGAGATCCGAATACAGGGATATCTGGGGCCAACGTCCTGACTTTC.

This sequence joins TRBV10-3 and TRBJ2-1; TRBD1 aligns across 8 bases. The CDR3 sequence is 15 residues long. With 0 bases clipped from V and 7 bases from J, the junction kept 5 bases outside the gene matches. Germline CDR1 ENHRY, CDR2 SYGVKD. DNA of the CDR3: TGTGCCATCAGTGAGTCGTTCAGGGGGCGAAATGAGCAGTTCTTC. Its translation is CAISESFRGRNEQFF.

CDR3 coding DNA: TGCAGTGCTACCGGGACAGGGCATCCGCCGGGGGTCTCCTACAATGAGCAGTTCTTC. Protein product: CSATGTGHPPGVSYNEQFF. The V call is TRBV20-1, the J call TRBJ2-1, with 9 bases aligning to TRBD1. The CDR3 length is 19 residues. V was clipped by 4 bases and J by 0 bases; unmatched bases: 16. Germline V CDR1 and CDR2: DFQATT, SNEGSKA (reference sequence).

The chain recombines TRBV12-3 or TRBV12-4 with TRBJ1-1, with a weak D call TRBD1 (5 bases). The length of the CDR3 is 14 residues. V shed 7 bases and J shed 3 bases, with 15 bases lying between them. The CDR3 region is CASKGGADHTEAFF. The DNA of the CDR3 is TGTGCCAGCAAAGGTGGGGCAGACCACACTGAAGCTTTCTTT.

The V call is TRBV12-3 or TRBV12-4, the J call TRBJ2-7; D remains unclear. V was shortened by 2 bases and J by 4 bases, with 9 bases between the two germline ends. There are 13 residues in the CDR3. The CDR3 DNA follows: TGTGCCAGCAGTTTACAGTCCCGTTACGAGCAGTACTTC. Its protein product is CASSLQSRYEQYF.

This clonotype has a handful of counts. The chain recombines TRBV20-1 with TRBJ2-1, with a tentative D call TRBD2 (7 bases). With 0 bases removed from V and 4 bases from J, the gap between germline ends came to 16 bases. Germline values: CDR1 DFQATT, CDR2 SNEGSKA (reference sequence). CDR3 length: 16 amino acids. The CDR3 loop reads CSARDRGAERYNEQFF. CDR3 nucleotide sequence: TGCAGTGCTAGAGATCGGGGGGCGGAACGATACAATGAGCAGTTCTTC.

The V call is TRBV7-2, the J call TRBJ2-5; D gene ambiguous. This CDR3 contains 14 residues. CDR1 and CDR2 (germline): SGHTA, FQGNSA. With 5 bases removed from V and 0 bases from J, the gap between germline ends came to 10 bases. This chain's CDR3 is CASSARLYQETQYF. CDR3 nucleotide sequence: TGTGCCAGCAGCGCACGATTGTACCAAGAGACCCAGTACTTC.

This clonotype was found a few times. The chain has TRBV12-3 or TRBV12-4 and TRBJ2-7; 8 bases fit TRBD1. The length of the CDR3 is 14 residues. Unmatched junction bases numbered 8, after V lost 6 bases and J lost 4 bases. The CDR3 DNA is TGTGCCAGCAGCATGGGACAGGAATATTACGAGCAGTACTTC. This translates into CASSMGQEYYEQYF.

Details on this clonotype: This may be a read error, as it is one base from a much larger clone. The CDR3: CASSPLQEGGTEAFF. The CDR3 region has the DNA TGTGCCAGCTCACCACTGCAGGAGGGGGGCACTGAAGCTTTCTTT. This chain connects TRBV18 to TRBJ1-1; tentative D call: TRBD1 (6 bases). Trimming removed 1 base at V and 4 bases at J, with 13 bases between. Germline V gene sequence: CDR1 KGHSH, CDR2 LQKENI. This CDR3 has 15 residues.

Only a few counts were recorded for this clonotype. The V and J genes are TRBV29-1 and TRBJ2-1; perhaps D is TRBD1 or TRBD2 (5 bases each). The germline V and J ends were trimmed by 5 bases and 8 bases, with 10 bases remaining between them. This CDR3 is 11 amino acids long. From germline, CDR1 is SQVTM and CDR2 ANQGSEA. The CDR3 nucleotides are TGCAGCGTTCGTCAGGGACATGAGCAGTTCTTC. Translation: CSVRQGHEQFF.

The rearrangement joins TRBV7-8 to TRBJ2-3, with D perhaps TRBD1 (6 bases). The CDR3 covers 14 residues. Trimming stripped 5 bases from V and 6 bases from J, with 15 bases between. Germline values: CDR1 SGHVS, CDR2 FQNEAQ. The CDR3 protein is CASSPTGLGDTQYF. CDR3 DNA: TGTGCCAGCAGCCCTACAGGGCTAGGGGATACGCAGTATTTT.

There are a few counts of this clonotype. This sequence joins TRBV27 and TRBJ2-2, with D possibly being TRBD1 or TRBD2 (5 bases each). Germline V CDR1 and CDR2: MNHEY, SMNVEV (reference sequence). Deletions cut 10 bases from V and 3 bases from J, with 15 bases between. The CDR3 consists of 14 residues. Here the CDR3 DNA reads TGTGCCACCCGGGGCTGGGTAGACACCGGGGAGCTGTTTTTT. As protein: CATRGWVDTGELFF.

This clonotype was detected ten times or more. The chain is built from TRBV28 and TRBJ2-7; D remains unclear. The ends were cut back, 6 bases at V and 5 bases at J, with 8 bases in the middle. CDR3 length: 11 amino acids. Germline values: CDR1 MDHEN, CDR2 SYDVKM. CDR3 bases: TGTGCCAGCAGGGGCTTCAACGAGCAGTACTTC. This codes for CASRGFNEQYF.

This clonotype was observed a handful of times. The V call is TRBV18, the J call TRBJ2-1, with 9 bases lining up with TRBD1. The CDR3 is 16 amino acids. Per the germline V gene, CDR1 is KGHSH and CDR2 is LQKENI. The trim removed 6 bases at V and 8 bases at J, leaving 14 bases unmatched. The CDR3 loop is CASSPIPGQGIHEQFF. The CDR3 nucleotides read TGTGCCAGCTCGCCGATTCCGGGACAGGGTATCCATGAGCAGTTCTTC.

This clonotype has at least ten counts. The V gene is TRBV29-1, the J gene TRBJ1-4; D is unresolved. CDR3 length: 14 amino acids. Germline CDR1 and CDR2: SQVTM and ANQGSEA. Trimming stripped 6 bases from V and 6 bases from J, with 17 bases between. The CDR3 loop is CSVSLQGPYEKLFF. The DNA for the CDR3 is TGCAGCGTGAGCCTACAAGGACCCTATGAAAAACTGTTTTTT.

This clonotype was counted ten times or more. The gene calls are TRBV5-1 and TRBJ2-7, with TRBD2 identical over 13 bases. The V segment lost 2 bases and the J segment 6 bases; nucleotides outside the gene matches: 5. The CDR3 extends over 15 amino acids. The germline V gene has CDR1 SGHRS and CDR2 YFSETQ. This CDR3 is CASSLGLAGVGEQYF. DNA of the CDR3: TGCGCCAGCAGCTTAGGACTAGCGGGAGTTGGCGAGCAGTACTTC.

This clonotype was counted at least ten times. CDR3 loop: CASSRLWEGQYF. As DNA, the CDR3 is TGTGCCAGCAGCCGGTTGTGGGAGGGCCAGTATTTT. This sequence joins TRBV14 and TRBJ2-3; 7 nucleotides align to TRBD2. V lost 4 bases to trimming and J lost 12 bases; unmatched junction nucleotides: 7. Germline V gene lookup returns CDR1 SGHDN and CDR2 FVKESK. The CDR3 consists of 12 residues.

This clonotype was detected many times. CDR3 sequence reads: CSAIFHGRDTQYF. The DNA for the CDR3 is TGCAGTGCCATCTTTCACGGCCGGGATACGCAGTATTTT. This chain connects TRBV20-1 to TRBJ2-3; unclear D gene. Germline loops: CDR1 DFQATT, CDR2 SNEGSKA (reference sequence). There are 13 residues in the CDR3. The germline V and J ends were trimmed by 6 bases and 6 bases, with 16 bases remaining between them.

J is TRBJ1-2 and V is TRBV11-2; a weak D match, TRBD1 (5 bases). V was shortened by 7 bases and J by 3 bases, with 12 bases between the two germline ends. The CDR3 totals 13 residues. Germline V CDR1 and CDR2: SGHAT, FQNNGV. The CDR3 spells CASTTRGDYGYTF. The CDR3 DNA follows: TGTGCCAGCACCACGAGAGGGGACTATGGCTACACCTTC.

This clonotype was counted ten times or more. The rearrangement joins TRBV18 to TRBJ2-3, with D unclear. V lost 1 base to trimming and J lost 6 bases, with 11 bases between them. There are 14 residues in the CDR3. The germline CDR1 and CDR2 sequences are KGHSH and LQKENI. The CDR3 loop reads CASSPRLSPDTQYF. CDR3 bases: TGTGCCAGCTCACCACGATTATCCCCGGATACGCAGTATTTT.

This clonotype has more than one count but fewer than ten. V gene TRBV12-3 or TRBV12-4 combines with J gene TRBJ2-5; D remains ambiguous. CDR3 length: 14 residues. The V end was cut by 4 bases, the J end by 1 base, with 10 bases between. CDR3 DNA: TGTGCCAGCAGTTGGCCAGGACCCCAAGAGACCCAGTACTTC. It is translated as CASSWPGPQETQYF.

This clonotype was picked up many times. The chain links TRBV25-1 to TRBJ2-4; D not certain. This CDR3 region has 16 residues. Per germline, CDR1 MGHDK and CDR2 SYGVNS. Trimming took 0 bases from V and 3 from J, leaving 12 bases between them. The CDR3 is CASSEYKGFGKNIQYF. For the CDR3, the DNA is TGTGCCAGCAGTGAATATAAAGGGTTTGGCAAAAACATTCAGTACTTC.

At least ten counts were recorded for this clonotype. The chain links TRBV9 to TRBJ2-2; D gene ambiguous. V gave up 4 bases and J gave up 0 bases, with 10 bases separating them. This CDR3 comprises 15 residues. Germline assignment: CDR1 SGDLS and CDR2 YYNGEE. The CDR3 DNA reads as TGTGCCAGCAGCCCCCCAACAGCGAACACCGGGGAGCTGTTTTTT. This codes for CASSPPTANTGELFF. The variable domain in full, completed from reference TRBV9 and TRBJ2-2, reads DSGVTQTPKHLITATGQRVTLRCSPRSGDLSVYWYQQSLDQGLQFLIQYYNGEERAKGNILERFSAQQFPDLHSELNLSSLELGDSALYFCASSPPTANTGELFFGEGSRLTVL.

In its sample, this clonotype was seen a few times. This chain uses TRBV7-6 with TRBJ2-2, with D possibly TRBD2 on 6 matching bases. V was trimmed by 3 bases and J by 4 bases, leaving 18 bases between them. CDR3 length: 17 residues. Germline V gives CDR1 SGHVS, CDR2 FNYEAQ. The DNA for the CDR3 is TGTGCCAGCAGCTTCCCATTGGGGGGTCGGGGCACCGGGGAGCTGTTTTTT. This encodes CASSFPLGGRGTGELFF.